This T cell receptor beta chain was identified in a study of multiple sclerosis patients with progressive multifocal leukoencephalopathy. The time point: time of PML onset. The germline V gene has CDR1 LNHDA and CDR2 SQIVND (reference sequence). CDR3 size: 14 residues. Trimming took off 7 bases at V and 0 bases at J, with 10 bases between the two ends. Assay: immunoSEQ multiplex PCR; the TCRdb copy retains only in-frame clones and omits some. The sample records approximately 27,000 clones, approximately 89% being singletons. In this sample, this clone turned up a few times. Its antigen remains unidentified. Study results and caveats: The findings' link to JC virus versus immunocompromise remained uncertain.

The sequencing here drew on PBMCs, taken from a patient treated with natalizumab. The receptor was derived from a woman between 25 and 40 years old with progressive multifocal leukoencephalopathy. The J gene is TRBJ1-3, the V gene TRBV19; weak D call: TRBD1 (6 bases). The CDR3 DNA reads as TGTGCCAGTACCCGAGGGGGCTCTGGAAACACCATATATTTT. Its protein is CASTRGGSGNTIYF.